This T cell receptor (beta chain) was sequenced in a study of Graves' ophthalmopathy and Graves' hyperthyroidism (dated by TCRdb to the late 2010s). For context, the study as a whole: Peripheral blood was collected at initial diagnosis, before any treatment. The study used signatures of the TCR beta repertoire to tell Graves' ophthalmopathy apart from Graves' hyperthyroidism and to predict which patients would progress to ophthalmopathy. In total, 135 blood samples were TCR-sequenced: 43 ophthalmopathy, approximately 75 hyperthyroidism and about 17 hyperthyroidism-to-ophthalmopathy patients. To explore V-J signatures distinguishing ophthalmopathy from hyperthyroidism, a discovery set of more than 95 patients (roughly 44 ophthalmopathy, over 55 stable hyperthyroidism) was enrolled. The independent validation cohort included approximately 19 hyperthyroidism patients plus 17 patients who later progressed from hyperthyroidism to ophthalmopathy. In more than five hyperthyroidism patients, the T-cell repertoires found in thyroid tissue were compared with those found in blood. Following sample collection, hyperthyroidism patients were given methimazole at a starting dose of 30 mg daily, and ophthalmopathy patients were given high-dose intravenous methylprednisolone. Overall results and qualifications from the work: Sample size was not predetermined statistically, and investigators were not blinded to group allocation. Most expanded thyroid clonotypes with a frequency above 0.001 also appeared in blood, which suggests that blood repertoires may reflect the immune response in the thyroid. In cross-validation, the 13-signature model distinguished ophthalmopathy from stable hyperthyroidism with just over 85% sensitivity and around 84% specificity, while in the test set the corresponding values were about 80% and 75%. In validation, the model predicted ophthalmopathy progression with more than 70% sensitivity and roughly 72% specificity; roughly 11 predicted patients were CT-confirmed with GO in a median of about 6.2 months.

Points on this clonotype: Its cognate antigen has yet to be identified. Qualities for individual bases were not recorded, and no much larger clone is one base off.

The CDR3 runs 17 residues from the cysteine to the phenylalanine. Only CDR3 DNA remains: 51 bases, in frame from the first base. The germline V gene (reference sequence) sets CDR1 to SEHNR and CDR2 to FQNEAQ. V is cut by 5 bases and J by 6 bases, and the space between the germline ends is 22 bases. For repertoire sequencing, TCR beta CDR3 regions were amplified from RNA transcripts. A first-round RT-PCR used HTBI primers with the Qiagen OneStep RT-PCR kit, followed by a second-round multiplex PCR, size selection and purification. The libraries underwent paired-end sequencing with 100 bp reads on an Illumina HiSeq2000. The paper's data handling went like this. SOAPnuke was used for read processing, and reads with adapters, uncalled bases, a mean Phred below 15, or no exact constant-primer or identifier match were discarded. COPE v1.2.5 was used to merge the high-quality paired reads. Clonotypes were defined as unique nucleotide sequences and were aligned to IMGT TRB V, D and J references using MiTCR v1.1. The analysis was limited to V-J combinations with a frequency above 0.0001, which together covered 99.2% of repertoires. For each V-J combination, a TCR clonal expansion and chaos score was defined as F50 clonal expansion divided by the chaos observed in the TCRdist matrix. Features were reduced by Welch's t-statistics and random forest to approximately 13 V-J combinations, which fed a naive Bayes classifier. The Morisita-Horn index was used to measure how similar the thyroid and blood repertoires were. The raw public reads went through TCRdb reprocessing: fastp at Q25, MiXCR clone calling, in-frame beta chains kept. A single entry per CDR3 protein holds the most common genes and DNA from its merged rows. TCRdb assigned the V and J calls; the authors' analysis was not used. The sample table contains about 640,000 distinct CDR3 sequences; only one count was recorded for over 40% of them. 3.3% of the sample is in the top ten clones.

Patients with ophthalmopathy had moderately to severely active disease, with a Clinical Activity Score of 3 or more, a NOSPECS grade of 4 or more, and a disease duration of less than 3 months. Patients with other autoimmune diseases, uncontrolled infections, pregnancy or lactation were excluded from the study. Clinical symptoms, serum thyroxine, TRAb, thyroid ultrasound and orbital computed tomography formed the basis of the diagnosis. Using Ficoll-Paque density gradient centrifugation, PBMCs were isolated from 9.5 to 10 ml of fresh peripheral blood. Total RNA was extracted using Trizol reagent, and RNA quality was checked on an Agilent 2100 Bioanalyzer.

The sample comprised peripheral blood. Recombination joined TRBV7-9 with TRBJ2-2, with TRBD1 tentatively as D gene (6 bases match). The TCR originated in an adult man with Graves' ophthalmopathy. The CDR3 reads as follows: CASSQDPVRGRAGELFF. The nucleotide sequence is TGTGCCAGCAGCCAGGACCCGGTCAGGGGAAGGGCCGGGGAGCTGTTTTTT.